The next 10 T cell receptor beta chains were all read from a single sample in a study of T cell responses to AZD1222 COVID-19 vaccine. This table comes from immunoSEQ multiplex PCR, and its TCRdb copy is limited to in-frame clones, with some not included. The profile covers about 110,000 clones, with 90% to 95% appearing a single time and over 6.5% taken by the ten largest. Source: peripheral blood, taken on day 0 of AZD1222 vaccination. The receptors stem from an adult in good health.

The J gene is TRBJ2-1, the V gene TRBV4-2, with D possibly being TRBD2 (6 bases). Trimming cost V 1 base and J 0 bases, with 16 bases left between them. From germline, CDR1 is LGHNA and CDR2 YNFKEQ. The CDR3 runs to 18 residues. CDR3 region: CASSQVGRDARSYNEQFF. CDR3 DNA sequence: TGTGCCAGCAGCCAAGTCGGGCGGGACGCCCGCTCCTACAATGAGCAGTTCTTC.

This clone showed up just once. The gene calls are TRBV7-9 and TRBJ2-7; the D is unclear. Trimming took off 1 base at V and 5 bases at J, with 9 bases between the two ends. CDR1 and CDR2 (germline): SEHNR, FQNEAQ (reference sequence). This CDR3 comprises 13 residues. CDR3 nucleotides: TGTGCCAGCAGCTTAGGGGCCCTGGACGAGCAGTACTTC. Translated: CASSLGALDEQYF.

The chain is built from TRBV6-1 and TRBJ1-5; D is undetermined. V was pared by 3 bases and J by 6 bases, with 9 bases between. The CDR3 sequence is 13 residues long. Per the germline V gene, CDR1 is MNHNS and CDR2 is SASEGT. CDR3 bases: TGTGCCAGCAGTGACGAGTTTTCTCAGCCCCAGCATTTT. Amino acid sequence: CASSDEFSQPQHF.

The gene calls are TRBV30 and TRBJ1-5, with 7 nucleotides matching TRBD1. Germline V CDR1 and CDR2: GTSNPN, SVGIG (reference sequence). V gave up 3 bases and J gave up 4 bases; unmatched junction bases: 6. The CDR3 runs 14 residues. The CDR3 loop reads CAWSAGTVNQPQHF. The DNA for the CDR3 is TGTGCCTGGAGCGCCGGGACAGTGAATCAGCCCCAGCATTTT.

This clone appeared once. The chain employs TRBV10-3 and TRBJ1-4; 10 bases are a match to TRBD1. V lost 6 bases, J lost 1 base, and 2 bases stayed unmatched. Looked up from germline, CDR1 is ENHRY and CDR2 is SYGVKD. The CDR3 length is 15 residues. The CDR3 loop is CAIRGQGKTNEKLFF. The DNA of the CDR3 is TGTGCCATCAGGGGACAGGGGAAAACTAATGAAAAACTGTTTTTT.

This clone is a singleton in its sample. This chain uses TRBV5-1 with TRBJ1-6, with a tentative D call TRBD1 (6 bases). This CDR3 comprises 16 residues. Germline CDR1 and CDR2: SGHRS and YFSETQ. V lost 4 bases, J lost 9 bases, and 20 bases lay in between. CDR3 sequence (DNA): TGCGCCAGCAGCCTACCGGGGGCAGGAAAAGGTTCACCCCTCCACTTT. Translated, it gives CASSLPGAGKGSPLHF.

This clone was picked up a small number of times. CDR3 DNA: TGCGCCAGCAGCTTGTGGAGCGGGGGGGCTTCCTACAATGAGCAGTTCTTC. Protein: CASSLWSGGASYNEQFF. The chain has TRBV5-1 and TRBJ2-1, with 10 bases identical to TRBD2. The CDR3 spans 17 residues. Germline CDR1 reads SGHRS; CDR2 reads YFSETQ. V shed 1 base and J 1 base; nucleotides not matched to a gene: 5.

V gene TRBV14 combines with J gene TRBJ2-1; 8 nucleotides agree with TRBD2. The CDR3 has 18 residues. Germline V gene data show CDR1 as SGHDN and CDR2 as FVKESK. Trimming took 2 bases from V and 0 from J; bases not matched to a gene: 9. This CDR3 reads CASSQYLGGASSYNEQFF. The CDR3 DNA sequence: TGTGCCAGCAGCCAATACCTCGGGGGGGCGAGCTCCTACAATGAGCAGTTCTTC.

This clone has a handful of counts. The V gene is TRBV6-2 or TRBV6-3, the J gene TRBJ1-2, with D perhaps matching TRBD1 (6 bases). V was trimmed by 4 bases and J by 3 bases, leaving 12 bases between them. The CDR3 contains 14 residues. Germline values: CDR1 MNHEY, CDR2 SVGEGT. The CDR3 nucleotides read TGTGCCAGCAGTTGGACAGCGCCCTACTATGGCTACACCTTC. Translation: CASSWTAPYYGYTF.

The genes are TRBV11-2 and TRBJ1-5; TRBD1 matches at 7 bases. Trimming took 3 bases from V and 4 from J; bases not matched to a gene: 0. The CDR3 spans 13 residues. In germline, CDR1 is SGHAT, CDR2 FQNNGV. Here the CDR3 reads CASSLGQNQPQHF. The DNA for the CDR3 is TGTGCCAGCAGCTTGGGACAGAATCAGCCCCAGCATTTT.